The 7 T cell receptor beta chains presented below share a single source sample, sequenced in a study of cytomegalovirus exposure and HLA in healthy donors. In the PCR, 60 Vbeta and 13 Jbeta primers were used. TCRdb's copy holds only in-frame clones and misses some; the assay was immunoSEQ multiplex PCR. The table includes 100,000 to 150,000 clones, approximately 80% detected once. Sequenced: PBMCs. These receptors were taken from a man aged 25-45 years in good health and CMV-seropositive.

J is TRBJ2-4 and V is TRBV15, with 10 bases lining up with TRBD2. This CDR3 comprises 19 residues. Germline assignment: CDR1 LNHNV and CDR2 YYDKDF (reference sequence). V lost 0 bases and J lost 3; bases outside the gene matches: 11. The DNA for the CDR3 is TGTGCCACCAGCAGAGATATGCGGAAGCGGGAGGGCAGCAAAAACATTCAGTACTTC. This translates into CATSRDMRKREGSKNIQYF.

The chain is built from TRBV7-2 and TRBJ2-7, with D perhaps TRBD2 (7 bases). The germline V gene encodes CDR1 SGHTA and CDR2 FQGNSA. Trimming removed 5 bases from V and 2 bases from J, with 16 bases in between. The CDR3 length is 15 residues. CDR3 DNA sequence: TGTGCCAGCAGCCCACAGGGAGGGGTTGCCTACGAGCAGTACTTC. It yields the protein CASSPQGGVAYEQYF. The entire variable domain, with the rest obtained from reference TRBV7-2 and TRBJ2-7, is as follows: GAGVSQSPSNKVTEKGKDVELRCDPISGHTALYWYRQSLGQGLEFLIYFQGNSAPDKSGLPSDRFSAERTGGSVSTLTIQRTQQEDSAVYLCASSPQGGVAYEQYFGPGTRLTVT.

The J gene is TRBJ1-1, the V gene TRBV4-3; D is ambiguous. This CDR3 region has 18 residues. V was pared by 0 bases and J by 5 bases, with 22 bases between. Germline assignment: CDR1 LGHNA and CDR2 YSLEER. The CDR3 nucleotides read TGCGCCAGCAGCCAAGATTGGGTTGGGGAGTTAAGGAGGACTGAAGCTTTCTTT. Translating gives CASSQDWVGELRRTEAFF.

Only a few counts were recorded for this clone. The gene calls are TRBV18 and TRBJ1-3, with D perhaps matching TRBD1 (6 bases). The CDR3 consists of 16 residues. V was trimmed by 3 bases and J by 0 bases, leaving 12 bases between them. Germline lookup yields CDR1 KGHSH and CDR2 LQKENI. The CDR3 sequence is CASSPGQFSSGNTIYF. CDR3 DNA sequence: TGTGCCAGCTCACCCGGACAGTTTTCCTCTGGAAACACCATATATTTT.

This chain joins TRBV7-8 and TRBJ2-7; 10 bases align to TRBD1. V lost 7 bases, J lost 6 bases, and 6 bases stayed unmatched. CDR1 is SGHVS and CDR2 is FQNEAQ in the germline V gene. The CDR3 loop spans 13 amino acids. CDR3 protein: CASTDRGLGEQYF. The CDR3 bases are TGTGCCAGCACCGACAGGGGGCTGGGCGAGCAGTACTTC. Based on the CDR3 plus reference TRBV7-8 and TRBJ2-7, the full variable domain is GAGVSQSPRYKVAKRGQDVALRCDPISGHVSLFWYQQALGQGPEFLTYFQNEAQLDKSGLPSDRFFAERPEGSVSTLKIQRTQQEDSAVYLCASTDRGLGEQYFGPGTRLTVT.

The V and J genes are TRBV29-1 and TRBJ2-1, with 9 bases matching TRBD2. Germline CDR1 SQVTM, CDR2 ANQGSEA. The V gene end was trimmed by 1 base and the J gene end by 0 bases; junction bases not matched to a gene: 16. The CDR3 contains 20 residues. CDR3 in amino acids: CSVEAPVGLAGSLSYNEQFF. CDR3 DNA: TGCAGCGTTGAAGCTCCCGTAGGTCTAGCGGGATCACTCTCCTACAATGAGCAGTTCTTC.

The genes are TRBV7-2 and TRBJ1-1, with no clear D. Between the trimmed V and J ends, which lost 5 bases and 5 bases, there was a span of 6 bases. This CDR3 spans 11 amino acids. Germline CDR1 SGHTA, CDR2 FQGNSA. CDR3 in amino acids: CASSLGTEAFF. CDR3 bases: TGTGCCAGCAGCCTCGGTACTGAAGCTTTCTTT.